Following are 23 T cell receptor beta chains from one sample sequenced in a study of T cells in narcolepsy. The repertoire was sequenced with immunoSEQ multiplex PCR; TCRdb's copy has only in-frame clones and lacks some. The profile shows about 10,000 clones, around 75% of them singletons. Sequencing was carried out using CD45RA- memory CD8+ T cells from PBMCs. Every receptor here comes from a human donor with narcolepsy.

This chain links TRBV6-1 with TRBJ2-5; tentative D call: TRBD1 (5 bases). The germline V gene has CDR1 MNHNS and CDR2 SASEGT. Trimming took 3 bases from V and 2 from J, leaving 10 bases between them. The CDR3 length is 14 residues. The chain's CDR3 is CASSDREIQETQYF. CDR3 sequence (DNA): TGTGCCAGCAGTGACAGGGAAATTCAAGAGACCCAGTACTTC.

The chain has TRBV5-8 and TRBJ1-5; no reliable D call. This CDR3 region has 12 residues. CDR1 is SGHTS, CDR2 YDEGEE, per germline. V lost 4 bases and J lost 7, with 9 bases in between. In DNA form, the CDR3 reads TGTGCCAGCAGCGAGTCTGGACAGCCCCAGCATTTT. Protein sequence: CASSESGQPQHF.

The chain employs TRBV19 and TRBJ2-3, with 14 bases that match TRBD2. V trimming: 3 bases; J trimming: 0 bases; junction bases outside the gene matches: 5. The CDR3 is made up of 18 amino acids. Germline V CDR1 and CDR2: LNHDA, SQIVND (reference sequence). As DNA, the CDR3 is TGTGCCAGTAGTATCGGACTAGCGGGAGGTCCTAGCACAGATACGCAGTATTTT. Protein product: CASSIGLAGGPSTDTQYF. Filled out from reference TRBV19 and TRBJ2-3, the complete variable domain reads DGGITQSPKYLFRKEGQNVTLSCEQNLNHDAMYWYRQDPGQGLRLIYYSQIVNDFQKGDIAEGYSVSREKKESFPLTVTSAQKNPTAFYLCASSIGLAGGPSTDTQYFGPGTRLTVL.

V gene TRBV28 combines with J gene TRBJ1-1; D gene unclear. Trimming took off 5 bases at V and 3 bases at J, with 16 bases between the two ends. Germline V gene data show CDR1 as MDHEN and CDR2 as SYDVKM. This CDR3 contains 15 residues. CDR3 amino acids: CASSPTGGSYTEAFF. The CDR3, as DNA: TGTGCCAGCAGTCCTACGGGAGGGTCATACACTGAAGCTTTCTTT.

The V gene is TRBV4-3, the J gene TRBJ1-2; D is uncertain. The germline gives CDR1 LGHNA, CDR2 YSLEER. CDR3 size: 16 residues. The ends were cut back, 0 bases at V and 8 bases at J, with 19 bases in the middle. The CDR3 nucleotides read TGCGCCAGCAGCCAAGATGGGTTCGGGTCACGACAAGGCTACACCTTC. Translation gives CASSQDGFGSRQGYTF.

On this clone: Sequence at one end of the junction differs from germline and may be a read error. The chain employs TRBV4-1 and TRBJ1-6; unclear D gene. Per germline, CDR1 MGHRA and CDR2 YSYEKL. The CDR3 length is 16 residues. As DNA, the CDR3 is TGCGCCTGCAGCCAAACGAGAAGGGATCCGCCTTCACCCCTCCACTTT. Residues: CACSQTRRDPPSPLHF.

V usage is TRBV7-6 and J usage is TRBJ1-2; D is possibly TRBD1 (5 bases). Germline V CDR1 and CDR2: SGHVS, FNYEAQ. The CDR3 extends over 15 amino acids. The V end lost 3 bases, the J end lost 0 bases, and 11 bases lay between the germline ends. The CDR3 spells CASSFDSSTNYGYTF. The CDR3 coding sequence is TGTGCCAGCAGCTTCGACAGTTCGACTAACTATGGCTACACCTTC.

The chain combines TRBV28 with TRBJ1-1, with a tentative D call TRBD1 (6 bases). V was pared by 5 bases and J by 7 bases, with 23 bases between. The CDR3 spans 16 residues. Germline lookup yields CDR1 MDHEN and CDR2 SYDVKM. This CDR3 reads CASSPGHGTVVGEAFF. As DNA, the CDR3 is TGTGCCAGCAGTCCGGGACATGGGACCGTAGTGGGTGAAGCTTTCTTT. Complete variable domain (other parts from reference TRBV28 and TRBJ1-1): DVKVTQSSRYLVKRTGEKVFLECVQDMDHENMFWYRQDPGLGLRLIYFSYDVKMKEKGDIPEGYSVSREKKERFSLILESASTNQTSMYLCASSPGHGTVVGEAFFGQGTRLTVV.

The J gene is TRBJ1-1, the V gene TRBV28, with D hard to call. The CDR3 loop spans 15 amino acids. V was shortened by 1 base and J by 1 base, with 10 bases between the two germline ends. CDR1 is MDHEN, CDR2 SYDVKM, per germline. The CDR3 bases are TGTGCCAGCAGTTTATTTTGGTTTGAGAACACTGAAGCTTTCTTT. Amino acids: CASSLFWFENTEAFF.

The gene calls are TRBV29-1 and TRBJ2-7; D is perhaps TRBD1 or TRBD2 (5 bases each). Trimming stripped 6 bases from V and 2 bases from J, with 14 bases between. The V gene's germline CDR1 is SQVTM and CDR2 ANQGSEA. This CDR3 contains 13 residues. CDR3 bases: TGCAGCGTGTGGGACGGCCAAACCTACGAGCAGTACTTC. Translating gives CSVWDGQTYEQYF.

Only one count was recorded for this clone. V is TRBV4-2 and J is TRBJ1-5; D is undetermined. The V gene's germline CDR1 is LGHNA and CDR2 YNFKEQ. The CDR3 runs 16 residues. The V and J ends lost 2 bases and 4 bases respectively, with 15 bases between them. In DNA form, the CDR3 reads TGTGCCAGCAGCCAATCCGGTTTAGCATGGAATCAGCCCCAGCATTTT. Translated: CASSQSGLAWNQPQHF.

The chain combines TRBV12-5 with TRBJ1-4; 8 nucleotides align to TRBD1. The CDR3 runs to 16 residues. V gave up 2 bases and J gave up 5 bases; unmatched junction bases: 7. The germline V gene encodes CDR1 LGHNT and CDR2 FRNRAP. CDR3 sequence: CASGLSSRTGNEKLFF. As DNA, the CDR3 is TGTGCTAGTGGTTTGTCCTCCAGGACAGGGAATGAAAAACTGTTTTTT.

J is TRBJ1-1 and V is TRBV29-1; TRBD1 might be the D (6 bases). CDR1 is SQVTM, CDR2 ANQGSEA, per germline. The CDR3 runs 13 residues. V lost 6 bases and J 5 bases, leaving 16 bases between the germline ends. The CDR3 protein is CSVNRAEGTEAFF. As DNA, the CDR3 is TGCAGCGTCAACAGGGCCGAAGGGACTGAAGCTTTCTTT.

This sequence joins TRBV30 and TRBJ1-1; tentatively, D is TRBD1 (5 bases). The V end was cut by 5 bases, the J end by 4 bases, with 14 bases between. CDR1 and CDR2 (germline): GTSNPN, SVGIG (reference sequence). The CDR3 contains 13 residues. CDR3 DNA: TGTGCCTGGGTCGGGGACGGCGTCACTGAAGCTTTCTTT. Protein sequence: CAWVGDGVTEAFF. Full variable domain (remainder filled in from reference TRBV30 and TRBJ1-1): SQTIHQWPATLVQPVGSPLSLECTVEGTSNPNLYWYRQAAGRGLQLLFYSVGIGQISSEVPQNLSASRPQDRQFILSSKKLLLSDSGFYLCAWVGDGVTEAFFGQGTRLTVV.

This clone was seen a few times. This chain uses TRBV27 with TRBJ1-3; no reliable D call. The CDR3 extends over 14 amino acids. The germline V and J ends were trimmed by 3 bases and 0 bases, with 6 bases remaining between them. Germline values: CDR1 MNHEY, CDR2 SMNVEV (reference sequence). In DNA, the CDR3 is TGTGCCAGCAGTTTCCGGATCTCTGGAAACACCATATATTTT. This sequence encodes CASSFRISGNTIYF.

This chain connects TRBV4-3 to TRBJ1-1, with D hard to call. The CDR3 totals 16 residues. Germline V lookup: CDR1 LGHNA, CDR2 YSLEER. V lost 0 bases, J lost 1 base, and 12 bases lay in between. Here the CDR3 reads CASSQDLARRNTEAFF. DNA of the CDR3: TGCGCCAGCAGCCAAGATTTGGCCAGGAGGAACACTGAAGCTTTCTTT.

J is TRBJ2-7 and V is TRBV5-4; 7 bases line up with TRBD2. J was trimmed by 0 bases and V by 3 bases; bases with no gene match: 6. There are 15 residues in the CDR3. Germline V gene lookup returns CDR1 SGHNT and CDR2 YYREEE (reference sequence). The CDR3 DNA follows: TGTGCCAGCAGCTCACTGGGGGGGAGCTCCTACGAGCAGTACTTC. Its protein is CASSSLGGSSYEQYF. The whole variable domain, remainder taken from reference TRBV5-4 and TRBJ2-7, is ETGVTQSPTHLIKTRGQQVTLRCSSQSGHNTVSWYQQALGQGPQFIFQYYREEENGRGNFPPRFSGLQFPNYSSELNVNALELDDSALYLCASSSLGGSSYEQYFGPGTRLTVT.

The chain carries TRBV7-9 and TRBJ2-3; 11 bases map to TRBD2. Germline assignment: CDR1 SEHNR and CDR2 FQNEAQ (reference sequence). This CDR3 is 17 amino acids long. Trimming cost V 1 base and J 6 bases; bases outside gene matches: 9. The CDR3 DNA sequence: TGTGCCAGCAGCTTAGAGGGACTAGCGGAAGGGGATGATACGCAGTATTTT. Protein: CASSLEGLAEGDDTQYF. The full variable domain, with the rest looked up from reference TRBV7-9 and TRBJ2-3, is DTGVSQNPRHKITKRGQNVTFRCDPISEHNRLYWYRQTLGQGPEFLTYFQNEAQLEKSRLLSDRFSAERPKGSFSTLEIQRTEQGDSAMYLCASSLEGLAEGDDTQYFGPGTRLTVL.

V and J are TRBV6-4 and TRBJ2-3; D is uncertain. The germline CDR1 and CDR2 sequences are MRHNA and SNTAGT. The CDR3 sequence is 13 residues long. Trimming pared 7 bases from V and 4 bases from J, leaving 12 bases between. The CDR3 DNA reads as TGTGCCAGCATCCCAGACTCGCCAGATACGCAGTATTTT. Residues: CASIPDSPDTQYF.

This chain connects TRBV4-3 to TRBJ2-3, with D possibly being TRBD1 (6 bases). CDR3 length: 17 amino acids. V was shortened by 1 base and J by 2 bases, with 16 bases between the two germline ends. CDR1 is LGHNA, CDR2 YSLEER, per germline. CDR3 DNA sequence: TGCGCCAGCAGCCAAGGGTGGGTAGAGGGGGTCACAGATACGCAGTATTTT. It specifies CASSQGWVEGVTDTQYF.

A remark on this clone: A far larger clone is a single base away, which makes a read error likely. The rearrangement uses TRBV7-2 and TRBJ1-5; the D is unclear. CDR3 length equals 16 residues. Germline CDR1 is SGHTA and CDR2 is FQGNSA. The CDR3 protein is CASSYHAALRNQPHHF. DNA of the CDR3: TGTGCCAGCAGCTATCATGCGGCCCTACGCAATCAGCCCCATCATTTT.

The chain uses TRBV5-5 and TRBJ2-1; a weak D match, TRBD1 (5 bases). This CDR3 contains 15 residues. The V gene lost 0 bases and the J gene lost 8 bases, with 15 bases spanning the gap. Germline V gene sequence: CDR1 SGHKS, CDR2 YYEKEE (reference sequence). The CDR3 nucleotides are TGTGCCAGCAGCTTGGCGTGGGGCGCAGGTGATGAGCAGTTCTTC. This gives the protein CASSLAWGAGDEQFF.

The chain uses TRBV28 and TRBJ2-6; possibly TRBD1 for D (5 bases). The CDR3 is made up of 16 amino acids. CDR1 and CDR2 (germline): MDHEN, SYDVKM. V shed 5 bases and J shed 4 bases, with 15 bases lying between them. The CDR3 here is CASSKTDSSGANVLTF. CDR3 in DNA: TGTGCCAGCAGTAAAACAGACAGTTCCGGGGCCAACGTCCTGACTTTC.